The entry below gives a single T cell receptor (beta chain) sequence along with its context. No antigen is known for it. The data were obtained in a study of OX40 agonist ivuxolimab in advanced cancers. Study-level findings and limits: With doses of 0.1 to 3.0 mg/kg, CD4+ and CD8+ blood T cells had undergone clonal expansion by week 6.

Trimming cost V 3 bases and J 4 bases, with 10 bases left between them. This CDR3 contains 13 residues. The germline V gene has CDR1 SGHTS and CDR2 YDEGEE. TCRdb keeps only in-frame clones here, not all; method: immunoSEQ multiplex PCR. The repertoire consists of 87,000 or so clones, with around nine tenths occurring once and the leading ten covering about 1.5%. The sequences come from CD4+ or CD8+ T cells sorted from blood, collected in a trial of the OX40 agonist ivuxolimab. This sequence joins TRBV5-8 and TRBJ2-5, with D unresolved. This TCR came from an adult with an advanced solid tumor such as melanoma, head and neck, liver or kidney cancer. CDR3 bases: TGTGCCAGCAGCTCGACTCCTCGAGAGACCCAGTACTTC. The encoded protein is CASSSTPRETQYF.